These 23 T cell receptor beta chains share one sample of origin, sequenced in a study of blood T cell repertoires in COVID-19. This table comes from immunoSEQ multiplex PCR, and its TCRdb copy is limited to in-frame clones, with some not included. The sample consists of 150,000 to 200,000 clones, over 75% of them appearing once. The sample was PBMCs or T cells enriched from blood (not recorded which). The origin of the receptors is a man aged 45-65 years who had recovered from COVID-19.

The V gene is TRBV7-9, the J gene TRBJ2-2, with D possibly being TRBD2 (5 bases). This CDR3 has 16 residues. V was pared by 2 bases and J by 6 bases, with 16 bases between. CDR1 is SEHNR and CDR2 is FQNEAQ in the germline V gene (reference sequence). The DNA for the CDR3 is TGTGCCAGCAGCTTAACAAAAGCGGCGGAGGCCGGGGAGCTGTTTTTT. As protein: CASSLTKAAEAGELFF.

This clone was seen just once. The chain links TRBV5-1 to TRBJ2-5; 7 positions match TRBD2. V dropped 1 base and J dropped 4; count of bases not matched to a gene: 4. Germline V gene lookup returns CDR1 SGHRS and CDR2 YFSETQ. The CDR3 extends over 14 amino acids. The CDR3 nucleotides read TGCGCCAGCAGCTTGCCGGGAGGAGCAGAGACCCAGTACTTC. Translating gives CASSLPGGAETQYF.

The chain joins TRBV2 to TRBJ1-2, with 8 bases matching TRBD1. The CDR3 length is 14 residues. The germline CDR1 and CDR2 sequences are SNHLY and FYNNEI. The V and J ends lost 5 bases and 7 bases, in that order; junction bases with no gene match: 9. DNA of the CDR3: TGTGCCAGCAGTCAGACTCGGACAGGGATTGGCTACACCTTC. It encodes CASSQTRTGIGYTF.

The chain employs TRBV2 and TRBJ2-5; 8 bases align to TRBD2. The CDR3 has 14 residues. The V gene end was trimmed by 6 bases and the J gene end by 5 bases; junction bases not matched to a gene: 8. Germline CDR1 SNHLY, CDR2 FYNNEI. The CDR3 region is CASSPPGGPETQYF. CDR3 bases: TGTGCCAGCAGCCCGCCGGGGGGGCCTGAGACCCAGTACTTC.

This chain uses TRBV28 with TRBJ1-5, with D unclear. CDR1 MDHEN and CDR2 SYDVKM come from the germline V gene. The CDR3 has 16 amino acids. The ends were cut back, 1 base at V and 3 bases at J, with 13 bases in the middle. This CDR3 reads CASSLSGPGNNQPQHF. CDR3 nucleotides: TGTGCCAGCAGTTTATCCGGGCCCGGGAACAATCAGCCCCAGCATTTT.

The rearrangement uses TRBV3-1 (or the pseudogene TRBV3-2) and TRBJ1-1; TRBD1 matches 8 bases. Germline V lookup: CDR1 LGHDT, CDR2 YNNKEL (reference sequence). The CDR3 has 15 amino acids. With 3 bases clipped from V and 1 base from J, the junction kept 4 bases outside the gene matches. CDR3 nucleotide sequence: TGTGCCAGCAGCCACAGGGGGCTCCCGAACACTGAAGCTTTCTTT. Encoded protein: CASSHRGLPNTEAFF.

V gene TRBV28 combines with J gene TRBJ2-5; 8 bases fit TRBD1. This CDR3 contains 15 residues. The V gene end was trimmed by 6 bases and the J gene end by 2 bases; junction bases not matched to a gene: 8. The germline V gene has CDR1 MDHEN and CDR2 SYDVKM. This CDR3 is CASRPHRQGQETQYF. The CDR3 DNA reads TGTGCCAGCAGACCGCACCGACAGGGGCAAGAGACCCAGTACTTC.

J is TRBJ2-2 and V is TRBV5-1, with D unclear. The V and J ends lost 4 bases and 1 base respectively, with 5 bases between them. The CDR3 runs to 13 residues. From germline, CDR1 is SGHRS and CDR2 YFSETQ. CDR3 DNA: TGCGCCAGCAGCCAGAAGAACACCGGGGAGCTGTTTTTT. It yields the protein CASSQKNTGELFF.

The chain has TRBV7-8 and TRBJ1-5; 7 bases map to TRBD1. Losses at the gene ends were 3 bases for V and 1 base for J; bases not matched to a gene: 3. Germline CDR1 is SGHVS and CDR2 is FQNEAQ. This CDR3 region has 15 residues. The CDR3, as DNA: TGTGCCAGCAGCTTGGGCAGGGGGAGCAATCAGCCCCAGCATTTT. Translation: CASSLGRGSNQPQHF.

The sample holds a few counts of this clone. The chain employs TRBV5-4 and TRBJ1-1; no clear D. Per the germline V gene, CDR1 is SGHNT and CDR2 is YYREEE (reference sequence). Trimming removed 0 bases at V and 7 bases at J, with 7 bases between. The CDR3 has 12 residues. The CDR3 DNA reads as TGTGCCAGCAGCTTGGACAGAAATGAAGCTTTCTTT. Translated, it gives CASSLDRNEAFF.

The chain has TRBV6-5 and TRBJ1-6; 7 bases are shared with TRBD1. Losses at the gene ends were 6 bases for V and 8 bases for J; bases not matched to a gene: 4. In germline, CDR1 is MNHEY, CDR2 SVGAGI. CDR3 length equals 13 residues. The CDR3 protein is CASSWQGDSPLHF. DNA of the CDR3: TGTGCCAGCAGCTGGCAGGGGGATTCACCCCTCCACTTT.

This clone was observed once. The chain is built from TRBV11-1 and TRBJ2-6, with a tentative D call TRBD1 (6 bases). V lost 0 bases and J 4 bases, leaving 16 bases between the germline ends. The CDR3 length is 18 residues. The germline V gene encodes CDR1 SGHAT and CDR2 FQDESV (reference sequence). CDR3 nucleotides: TGTGCCAGCAGCTTAGCGCTTGGCAGGGGTACCGGGGCCAACGTCCTGACTTTC. Protein product: CASSLALGRGTGANVLTF.

V and J are TRBV7-9 and TRBJ2-2, with 7 nucleotides matching TRBD2. The J segment lost 2 bases and the V segment lost 11 bases, leaving 5 bases of the junction unmatched. The length of the CDR3 is 13 residues. Germline lookup yields CDR1 SEHNR and CDR2 FQNEAQ (reference sequence). The CDR3 region is CARASGNTGELFF. CDR3 coding DNA: TGTGCCCGAGCTAGCGGAAACACCGGGGAGCTGTTTTTT. Full variable domain (rest looked up from reference TRBV7-9 and TRBJ2-2): DTGVSQNPRHKITKRGQNVTFRCDPISEHNRLYWYRQTLGQGPEFLTYFQNEAQLEKSRLLSDRFSAERPKGSFSTLEIQRTEQGDSAMYLCARASGNTGELFFGEGSRLTVL.

The chain uses TRBV28 and TRBJ2-1; no definite D call. V lost 5 bases and J 13 bases, leaving 9 bases between the germline ends. CDR1 and CDR2 from the germline V gene are MDHEN and SYDVKM. This CDR3 spans 10 amino acids. Here the CDR3 reads CASSTTLQFF. CDR3 DNA sequence: TGTGCCAGCAGTACTACACTACAGTTCTTC.

The CDR3 nucleotides read TGTGCCAGCAGCTTACCAGCGGGAGCATTCGGCCCCGGGGAGCTGTTTTTT. This translates into CASSLPAGAFGPGELFF. The V and J genes are TRBV7-3 and TRBJ2-2; 8 bases map to TRBD2. The trim removed 2 bases at V and 6 bases at J, leaving 11 bases unmatched. This CDR3 is built from 17 residues. Germline loops: CDR1 SGHTA, CDR2 FQGTGA.

The chain recombines TRBV21-1 with TRBJ1-1; no DNA check was done on the table's D call, TRBD1. TRBV21-1 has pseudogene status. The CDR3 has 14 amino acids. The CDR3 DNA follows: TGTGCCAGTGTTTTAAACAGGGTTTGCACTGAAGCTTTCTTT. Its protein is CASVLNRVCTEAFF.

The genes are TRBV5-1 and TRBJ1-3; D not resolved. The germline V gene has CDR1 SGHRS and CDR2 YFSETQ. The V gene lost 0 bases and the J gene lost 2 bases, with 6 bases spanning the gap. This CDR3 comprises 14 residues. CDR3 loop: CASSLASPGNTIYF. The CDR3 DNA is TGCGCCAGCAGCTTGGCCAGTCCTGGAAACACCATATATTTT.

The rearrangement links TRBV6-5 to TRBJ1-1; D is unresolved. The CDR3 loop spans 13 amino acids. The germline V gene encodes CDR1 MNHEY and CDR2 SVGAGI. Trimming cost V 6 bases and J 0 bases, with 8 bases left between them. CDR3 bases: TGTGCCAGCAGCCAAAGCCTGAACACTGAAGCTTTCTTT. Protein: CASSQSLNTEAFF.

The chain employs TRBV3-1 (or the pseudogene TRBV3-2) and TRBJ1-1; D might be TRBD1 (6 bases). This CDR3 spans 15 amino acids. CDR1 and CDR2 (germline): LGHDT, YNNKEL (reference sequence). V shed 5 bases and J shed 3 bases, with 16 bases lying between them. The CDR3 region is CASSLSDRSDTEAFF. The CDR3, as DNA: TGTGCCAGCAGCTTGTCAGACAGGTCGGACACTGAAGCTTTCTTT.

The chain combines TRBV9 with TRBJ2-5; TRBD2 might be the D (5 bases). The CDR3 extends over 14 amino acids. Germline-derived CDR1 and CDR2 are SGDLS and YYNGEE. V lost 7 bases to trimming and J lost 2 bases, with 15 bases between them. The CDR3 reads CASSRGAAQETQYF. DNA for the CDR3: TGTGCCAGCTCTCGCGGAGCGGCACAAGAGACCCAGTACTTC.

The chain couples TRBV19 to TRBJ1-2, with D perhaps TRBD1 (5 bases). V dropped 8 bases and J dropped 4 bases, with 17 bases sitting between them. The germline V gene encodes CDR1 LNHDA and CDR2 SQIVND (reference sequence). The CDR3 contains 14 residues. This chain's CDR3 is CASERQGLFYGYTF. The CDR3 bases are TGTGCCAGTGAACGGCAGGGCCTATTCTATGGCTACACCTTC.

This clone was recorded once. This sequence joins TRBV11-1 and TRBJ2-7; D uncertain. CDR1 and CDR2 (germline): SGHAT, FQDESV (reference sequence). CDR3 length: 14 residues. The germline V and J ends were trimmed by 2 bases and 1 base, with 9 bases remaining between them. In DNA, the CDR3 is TGTGCCAGCAGCTTAAACACGCTTTCCTACGAGCAGTACTTC. Translation: CASSLNTLSYEQYF.

The chain uses TRBV4-2 and TRBJ1-5, with 11 positions matching TRBD1. With V trimmed by 3 bases and J by 7 bases, 5 bases remained unmatched. The CDR3 consists of 15 residues. The V gene's germline CDR1 is LGHNA and CDR2 YNFKEQ. Here the CDR3 reads CASSQEWTGGQPQHF. As DNA, the CDR3 is TGTGCCAGCAGCCAGGAATGGACAGGGGGCCAGCCCCAGCATTTT.